This T cell receptor (beta chain) was sequenced in a study of blood T cells in healthy people across ages. Then a second PCR, running roughly 6 to 12 cycles, was carried out with a sample-barcoded 5' primer and a J-beta primer mix. Each CDR3 protein gets one entry after TCRdb re-called the 5' RACE reads with MiXCR. The sample has around 750,000 distinct CDR3 sequences; 53% are singletons. The germline gives CDR1 MNHEY, CDR2 SMNVEV (reference sequence). The CDR3 is made up of 16 amino acids. V trimming: 5 bases; J trimming: 0 bases; junction bases outside the gene matches: 9. This chain links TRBV27 with TRBJ2-7; TRBD2 matches 8 bases. The sample taken for sequencing was blood. The receptor was derived from an elderly man in good health. For the CDR3, the DNA is TGTGCCAGCAGTGTCACTAGCGGCCTTAGCTCCTACGAGCAGTACTTC. Amino acids: CASSVTSGLSSYEQYF.